Listed below are T cell receptor beta chains from one sample, sequenced in a study of T cell responses to AZD1222 COVID-19 vaccine. The data were produced by immunoSEQ multiplex PCR, yet TCRdb's version contains in-frame clones alone and is incomplete. The sample contains 150,000 to 160,000 clones, roughly nine tenths of which appear only once. The source material was peripheral blood, sampled on day 0 of AZD1222 vaccination. The receptors shown here come from an adult in good health. The CDR3 runs from the conserved cysteine through the conserved F or W. The D gene is left open where the match is weak. For some rows the clone size is stated as once, few or many, or as a class when expanded; others skip it.

size: .; V: TRBV5-1; D: .; J: TRBJ1-6; DNA: TGCGCCAGCAGCTTGGATTTCCAGGGTAATAATTCACCCCTCCACTTT; CDR3: CASSLDFQGNNSPLHF
size: .; V: TRBV2; D: TRBD1; J: TRBJ1-5; DNA: TGTGCCAGCAGGACAGGGGCTATGCCCCAGCATTTT; CDR3: CASRTGAMPQHF
size: .; V: TRBV5-1; D: .; J: TRBJ1-1; DNA: TGCGCCAGCAGCAGAGCCCAAAACAGGGAGAACACTGAAGCTTTCTTT; CDR3: CASSRAQNRENTEAFF
size: .; V: TRBV6-5; D: TRBD1; J: TRBJ1-6; DNA: TGTGCCAGCAGTTACTCGAGGGGACAGGGTTTCTCACCCCTCCACTTT; CDR3: CASSYSRGQGFSPLHF
size: .; V: TRBV6-5; D: .; J: TRBJ2-1; DNA: TGTGCCATCTTACCAGGTTCCGGCGGGTACAATGAGCAGTTCTTC; CDR3: CAILPGSGGYNEQFF
size: .; V: TRBV6-5; D: .; J: TRBJ1-5; DNA: TGTGCCAGCAGTTTGGACACAGTCTCGCCCCAGCATTTT; CDR3: CASSLDTVSPQHF
size: .; V: TRBV29-1; D: TRBD1; J: TRBJ2-1; DNA: TGCAGCGTTTGGACAGGAACCAATGAGCAGTTCTTC; CDR3: CSVWTGTNEQFF
size: .; V: TRBV4-2; D: TRBD1; J: TRBJ1-2; DNA: TGTGCCAGCAGCCAAGATAAGGGACAGGGTTGGTATGGCTACACCTTC; CDR3: CASSQDKGQGWYGYTF
size: .; V: TRBV7-2; D: .; J: TRBJ1-1; DNA: TGTGCCAGCAGCCCATTACAGGGTGGAACTGAAGCTTTCTTT; CDR3: CASSPLQGGTEAFF
size: .; V: TRBV7-2; D: .; J: TRBJ1-5; DNA: TGTGCCAGCAGCTTAGACAGTCTTCAGCCCCAGCATTTT; CDR3: CASSLDSLQPQHF
size: .; V: TRBV7-2; D: .; J: TRBJ1-5; DNA: TGTGCCAGCAGCTTAGGTTATGGAAATCAGCCCCAGCATTTT; CDR3: CASSLGYGNQPQHF
size: .; V: TRBV6-5; D: .; J: TRBJ1-1; DNA: TGTGCCAGCAGTTCCTCTCGACGGATAGAAGCTTTCTTT; CDR3: CASSSSRRIEAFF
size: few; V: TRBV28; D: .; J: TRBJ2-7; DNA: TGTGCCAGCAGGGACTCAAAAACGTACGAGCAGTACTTC; CDR3: CASRDSKTYEQYF
size: .; V: TRBV6-5; D: .; J: TRBJ1-3; DNA: TGTGCCACCCTAGGGACCTCTGGAAACACCATATATTTT; CDR3: CATLGTSGNTIYF
size: once; V: TRBV6-5; D: .; J: TRBJ1-1; DNA: TGTGCCAGCAGCACGGGGCCTGAAGCTTTCTTT; CDR3: CASSTGPEAFF
size: .; V: TRBV6-6; D: TRBD1; J: TRBJ2-1; DNA: TGTGCCAGCAGTGACCAGGGGGCCCCCTACAATGAGCAGTTCTTC; CDR3: CASSDQGAPYNEQFF
size: .; V: TRBV5-4; D: TRBD1; J: TRBJ1-1; DNA: TGTGCCAGCAGCTCCCCAGGGGGCATTGAAGCTTTCTTT; CDR3: CASSSPGGIEAFF
size: .; V: TRBV29-1; D: .; J: TRBJ2-3; DNA: TGCAGCGTTGCTAGCACAGATACGCAGTATTTT; CDR3: CSVASTDTQYF
size: .; V: TRBV7-9; D: TRBD2; J: TRBJ2-3; DNA: TGTGCCAGCAGCCCAGGGACTAGCGGGGGGACAGATACGCAGTATTTT; CDR3: CASSPGTSGGTDTQYF
size: .; V: TRBV6-2/TRBV6-3; D: .; J: TRBJ2-5; DNA: TGTGCCAGCAGTTCCCTGGGCAGCCCGATGGGAGAGACCCAGTACTTC; CDR3: CASSSLGSPMGETQYF
size: .; V: TRBV5-1; D: .; J: TRBJ2-7; DNA: TGCGCCAGCAGCCTACAGGGATACTACGAGCAGTACTTC; CDR3: CASSLQGYYEQYF
size: .; V: TRBV3-1/TRBV3-2; D: .; J: TRBJ1-5; DNA: TGTGCCAGCAGCCCCGCGGGGGCCAGGCAGCCCCAGCATTTT; CDR3: CASSPAGARQPQHF
size: once; V: TRBV19; D: TRBD1; J: TRBJ1-5; DNA: TGTGCCAGTAGTACCGGCAAAACAGGGGGAGCTTATCAGCCCCAGCATTTT; CDR3: CASSTGKTGGAYQPQHF
size: .; V: TRBV7-2; D: .; J: TRBJ1-3; DNA: TGTGCCAGCAGCCACCGGGTTTTACCCTGGGGAAACACCATATATTTT; CDR3: CASSHRVLPWGNTIYF
size: once; V: TRBV5-6; D: TRBD1; J: TRBJ1-2; DNA: TGTGCCAGCAGCCTAACAGGGGGCAACTATGGCTACACCTTC; CDR3: CASSLTGGNYGYTF
size: once; V: TRBV9; D: .; J: TRBJ2-7; DNA: TGTGCCAGCAGCGTAGCCGGGGGTCTGTCCGAGCAGTACTTC; CDR3: CASSVAGGLSEQYF
size: .; V: TRBV7-2; D: TRBD1; J: TRBJ2-3; DNA: TGTGCCAGCAGCGTAAGGGGGCTCGGTACAGATACGCAGTATTTT; CDR3: CASSVRGLGTDTQYF
size: once; V: TRBV6-2/TRBV6-3; D: .; J: TRBJ2-7; DNA: TGTGCCAGCAGTTGGGCCTCCAGTCCCTACGAGCAGTACTTC; CDR3: CASSWASSPYEQYF
size: few; V: TRBV4-1; D: .; J: TRBJ1-2; DNA: TGCGCCAGCAGCCAACTTAACTATGGCTACACCTTC; CDR3: CASSQLNYGYTF
size: .; V: TRBV6-4; D: .; J: TRBJ2-3; DNA: TGTGCCAGCAGTGACTCGGCAGATACGCAGTATTTT; CDR3: CASSDSADTQYF
size: .; V: TRBV6-5; D: TRBD1; J: TRBJ2-7; DNA: TGTGCCACCGGACAGGGGGGGGTCGAGCAGTACTTC; CDR3: CATGQGGVEQYF
size: .; V: TRBV7-9; D: .; J: TRBJ2-2; DNA: TGTGCCTCCTCAGCCTGGGGGAACACCGGGGAGCTGTTTTTT; CDR3: CASSAWGNTGELFF
size: .; V: TRBV6-5; D: .; J: TRBJ2-3; DNA: TGTGCCAGCAGGAGGGAACGGGGGCGGTCAGATACGCAGTATTTT; CDR3: CASRRERGRSDTQYF
size: .; V: TRBV15; D: .; J: TRBJ1-6; DNA: TGTGCCACCTACCTTGGTTCTTCACCCCTCCACTTT; CDR3: CATYLGSSPLHF
size: .; V: TRBV6-2/TRBV6-3; D: .; J: TRBJ1-5; DNA: TGTGCCAGCAGTTACTCATTGGTGGAAGGACAGCCCCAGCATTTT; CDR3: CASSYSLVEGQPQHF
size: .; V: TRBV18; D: .; J: TRBJ2-7; DNA: TGTGCCAGCTCACCAACGATCGAGGAGCAGTACTTC; CDR3: CASSPTIEEQYF
size: .; V: TRBV11-2; D: .; J: TRBJ1-1; DNA: TGTGCCAGCAGCTTAGGGGGCGGTCGGGCTTTCTTT; CDR3: CASSLGGGRAFF
size: .; V: TRBV5-4; D: .; J: TRBJ1-3; DNA: TGTGCCAGCAGCTTGGACGGGCTATCTGGAAACACCATATATTTT; CDR3: CASSLDGLSGNTIYF
size: .; V: TRBV9; D: TRBD2; J: TRBJ2-3; DNA: TGTGCCAGCAGCGTTGCTAGCGGGGGCACAGATACGCAGTATTTT; CDR3: CASSVASGGTDTQYF
size: .; V: TRBV7-2; D: TRBD2; J: TRBJ2-3; DNA: TGTGCCAGCAGTCCGGGACTAGCGGGGGGAGATACGCAGTATTTT; CDR3: CASSPGLAGGDTQYF
size: .; V: TRBV5-1; D: TRBD2; J: TRBJ2-7; DNA: TGCGCCAGCAGCCCCTGGGGGGGGTATGACGACGAGCAGTACTTC; CDR3: CASSPWGGYDDEQYF
size: .; V: TRBV3-1/TRBV3-2; D: .; J: TRBJ2-2; DNA: TGTGCCAGCAGCCAATGGGAGACCGGGGAGCTGTTTTTT; CDR3: CASSQWETGELFF